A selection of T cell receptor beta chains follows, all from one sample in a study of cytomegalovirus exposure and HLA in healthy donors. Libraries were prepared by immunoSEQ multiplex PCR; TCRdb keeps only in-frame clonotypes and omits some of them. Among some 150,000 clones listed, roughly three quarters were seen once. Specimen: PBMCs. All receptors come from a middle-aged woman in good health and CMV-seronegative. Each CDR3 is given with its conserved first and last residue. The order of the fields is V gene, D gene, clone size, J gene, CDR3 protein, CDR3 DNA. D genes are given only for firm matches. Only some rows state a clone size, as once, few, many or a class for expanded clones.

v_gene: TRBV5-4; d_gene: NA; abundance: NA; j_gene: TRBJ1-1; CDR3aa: CASSFSPTPNTEAFF; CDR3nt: TGTGCCAGCAGCTTTTCCCCAACACCGAACACTGAAGCTTTCTTT
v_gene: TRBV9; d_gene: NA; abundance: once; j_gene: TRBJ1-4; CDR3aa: CASSVVGGLDEKLFF; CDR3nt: TGTGCCAGCAGCGTAGTGGGGGGGCTTGATGAAAAACTGTTTTTT
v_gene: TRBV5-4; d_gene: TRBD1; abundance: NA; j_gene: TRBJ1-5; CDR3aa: CASSLGGTGGNQPQHF; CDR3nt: TGTGCCAGCAGCTTGGGTGGGACAGGGGGGAATCAGCCCCAGCATTTT
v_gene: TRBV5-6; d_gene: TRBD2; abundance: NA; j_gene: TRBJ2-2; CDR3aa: CASIREGGELFF; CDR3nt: TGTGCCAGCATCAGGGAGGGCGGGGAGCTGTTTTTT
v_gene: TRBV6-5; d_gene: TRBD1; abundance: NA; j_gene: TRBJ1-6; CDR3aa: CASSYSGQDYNSPLHF; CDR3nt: TGTGCCAGCAGTTACTCCGGACAGGATTATAATTCACCCCTCCACTTT
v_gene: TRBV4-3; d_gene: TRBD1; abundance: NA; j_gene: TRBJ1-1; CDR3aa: CASTPTGNSAEAFF; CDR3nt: TGCGCCAGCACCCCGACAGGGAATAGTGCTGAAGCTTTCTTT
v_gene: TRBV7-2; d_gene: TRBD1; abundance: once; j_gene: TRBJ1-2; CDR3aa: CASNLGRQGGYTF; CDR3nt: TGTGCCAGCAACCTGGGCCGACAGGGCGGCTACACCTTC
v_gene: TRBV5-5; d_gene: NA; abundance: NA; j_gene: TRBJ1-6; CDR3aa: CASSLTDSPLHF; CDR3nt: TGTGCCAGCAGCTTGACTGATTCACCCCTCCACTTT
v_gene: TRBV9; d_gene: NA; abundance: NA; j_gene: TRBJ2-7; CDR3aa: CASSVAPETIYEQYF; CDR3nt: TGTGCCAGCAGCGTAGCTCCAGAGACTATCTACGAGCAGTACTTC
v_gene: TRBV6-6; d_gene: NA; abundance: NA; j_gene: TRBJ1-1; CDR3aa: CASSRSLNTEAFF; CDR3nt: TGTGCCAGCAGTAGGAGCCTGAACACTGAAGCTTTCTTT
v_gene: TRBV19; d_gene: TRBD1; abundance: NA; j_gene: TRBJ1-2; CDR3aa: CASSIVQGGKDGYTF; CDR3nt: TGTGCCAGTAGTATCGTTCAGGGGGGAAAGGATGGCTACACCTTC